This T cell receptor beta chain was identified during a study of T-cell memory formation after mild COVID-19. Findings and caveats of the study: For contracting clones, CD4+ ones sat mainly in CM and EM, CD8+ in EMRA. Day 15 to 85 contractors were CD4/CD8 balanced; later expanders leaned CD4+. The appearance of some responding clones in pre-infection memory suggested that cross-reactive memory joined.

This clonotype was picked up many times. Its antigen is as yet unknown. 5'RACE with constant-segment primers yielded barcoded, UMI-tagged TCR alpha and TCR beta cDNA libraries. TCRdb itself ran the 5' RACE reads through MiXCR, one entry per CDR3 protein. Of approximately 50,000 distinct CDR3 sequences in the sample, about 12% were seen once. The source material was PBMCs or a T cell subset sorted from them (not recorded which). This TCR derives from a man aged 18 to 30 who had mild COVID-19 (a few samples of this study predate the infection). Cell type and time point are not known.

The CDR3 DNA follows: TGTGCCAGCAGCTTAGATGCCCTACGGAACTATGGCTACACCTTC. Translation: CASSLDALRNYGYTF. The genes are TRBV7-9 and TRBJ1-2; no definite D call. The CDR3 contains 15 residues. V dropped 1 base and J dropped 2 bases, with 11 bases sitting between them. Germline CDR1 and CDR2: SEHNR and FQNEAQ (reference sequence).